This TCR beta chain was identified during a study of T cell repertoires in cytomegalovirus infection. Study context: Selected CMV epitopes included recently identified HLA-C-restricted ones as well as well-studied HLA-B-restricted ones. CMV infection together with matching HLA type was indicated by public TCR beta signatures. Study-level points and caveats: HLA-C-restricted CMV-specific TCR beta clonotypes prevailed in the ex vivo response.

From germline, CDR1 is SGHAT and CDR2 FQNNGV. The CDR3 length is 17 residues. Losses at the gene ends were 3 bases for V and 0 bases for J; bases not matched to a gene: 7. One entry per CDR3 protein results from TCRdb running MiXCR on the reads. The sample lists 80,000 or so distinct CDR3 sequences; 35% to 45% were seen once. This clonotype was seen only a few times. Its antigen is as yet unknown. This receptor was identified in a human donor in good health (CMV status not recorded). Some clones in this sample may be carry-over from other donors' samples. The specimen was CD8+ T cells from cultured PBMCs, collected from culture after CMV antigen stimulation. This chain connects TRBV11-2 to TRBJ1-1, with 10 bases identical to TRBD1. The CDR3 nucleotides read TGTGCCAGCAGCTTGGCCGGGACAGGGGTTGTGAACACTGAAGCTTTCTTT. Amino acids: CASSLAGTGVVNTEAFF.